These 27 T cell receptor beta chains share one sample of origin, sequenced in a study of T cell changes during pregnancy in multiple sclerosis. Assay: immunoSEQ multiplex PCR; the TCRdb copy retains only in-frame clones and omits some. The profile shows around 30,000 clones, about 88% of them singletons. The material sequenced was CD4+ T cells from peripheral blood mononuclear cells, taken in the second trimester of pregnancy. The source of these receptors is a female donor with multiple sclerosis, enrolled in a pregnancy study.

In this sample, this clone is medium-sized. The chain employs TRBV2 and TRBJ2-7; D not certain. V was clipped by 2 bases and J by 0 bases, with 8 bases between them. This CDR3 contains 14 residues. Germline assignment: CDR1 SNHLY and CDR2 FYNNEI. In nucleotides, the CDR3 is TGTGCCAGCAGTGAAAACAGAGACTCCTACGAGCAGTACTTC. Its protein product is CASSENRDSYEQYF.

The rearrangement joins TRBV6-5 to TRBJ2-7, with D perhaps matching TRBD1 (5 bases). The length of the CDR3 is 14 residues. The V end lost 6 bases, the J end lost 2 bases, and 14 bases lay between the germline ends. The germline V gene encodes CDR1 MNHEY and CDR2 SVGAGI. In DNA form, the CDR3 reads TGTGCCAGCAGGGGCCCAGGGATGGCCTACGAGCAGTACTTC. Protein product: CASRGPGMAYEQYF.

This rearrangement joins TRBV4-1 to TRBJ2-3, with 15 bases identical to TRBD2. Unmatched junction bases numbered 12, after V lost 3 bases and J lost 5 bases. Germline-derived CDR1 and CDR2 are MGHRA and YSYEKL. This CDR3 contains 19 residues. In nucleotides, the CDR3 is TGCGCCAGCAGCCACCCAGGACTAGCGGGGGGGCCGGATCGAGATACGCAGTATTTT. This encodes CASSHPGLAGGPDRDTQYF.

The chain links TRBV2 to TRBJ2-7; D may be TRBD2 (6 bases). Looked up from germline, CDR1 is SNHLY and CDR2 is FYNNEI. This CDR3 spans 15 amino acids. Trimming took off 7 bases at V and 2 bases at J, with 18 bases between the two ends. CDR3 residues: CASTNDRDFAYEQYF. DNA for the CDR3: TGTGCCAGCACCAACGACCGGGACTTCGCCTACGAGCAGTACTTC.

The CDR3 bases are TGTGCCAGCAGCCGGGAGCGGGGGGCCCCCTACGAGCAGTACTTC. This translates into CASSRERGAPYEQYF. The genes are TRBV7-2 and TRBJ2-7, with TRBD2 identical over 9 bases. CDR1 and CDR2 from the germline V gene are SGHTA and FQGNSA. CDR3 length equals 15 residues. V lost 5 bases, J lost 2 bases, and 7 bases stayed unmatched.

The gene calls are TRBV7-8 and TRBJ2-7; 8 bases are shared with TRBD1. The J segment lost 3 bases and the V segment lost 2 bases, leaving 9 bases of the junction unmatched. The CDR3 spans 16 residues. From germline, CDR1 is SGHVS and CDR2 FQNEAQ. CDR3 region: CASSLRSGGIFYEQYF. The DNA of the CDR3 is TGTGCCAGCAGCTTAAGGTCAGGGGGCATATTCTACGAGCAGTACTTC.

V gene TRBV10-3 combines with J gene TRBJ2-7, with D possibly matching TRBD2 (6 bases). CDR1 is ENHRY and CDR2 is SYGVKD in the germline V gene. The CDR3 has 15 residues. V lost 4 bases and J lost 2, with 15 bases in between. The CDR3 DNA sequence: TGTGCCATCAGTGGTAAGGGGACTGCAACCTACGAGCAGTACTTC. This codes for CAISGKGTATYEQYF.

CDR3 DNA: TGTGCCATCGGTCGCGGGGGGAACTCTGGGGCCAACGTCCTGACTTTC. Amino acids: CAIGRGGNSGANVLTF. The genes are TRBV10-3 and TRBJ2-6; 8 bases match TRBD2. CDR1 and CDR2 from the germline V gene are ENHRY and SYGVKD. The ends lost 8 bases at V and 0 bases at J; junction bases unmatched: 6. The CDR3 is 16 residues long.

The chain joins TRBV6-6 to TRBJ2-5; a weak D match, TRBD1 (7 bases). CDR3 length: 13 residues. V lost 4 bases and J 5 bases, leaving 11 bases between the germline ends. The germline CDR1 and CDR2 sequences are MNHNY and SVGAGI (reference sequence). The CDR3 region has the DNA TGTGCCAGCAGTTCGCCAGGGGGGGAGACCCAGTACTTC. Translated: CASSSPGGETQYF.

The chain is built from TRBV20-1 and TRBJ1-5; D is uncertain. The length of the CDR3 is 11 residues. Per germline, CDR1 DFQATT and CDR2 SNEGSKA (reference sequence). V lost 5 bases and J 2 bases, leaving 4 bases between the germline ends. The CDR3: CSASGNQPQHF. As DNA, the CDR3 is TGCAGTGCTTCTGGCAATCAGCCCCAGCATTTT.

The chain carries TRBV19 and TRBJ2-7, with TRBD1 matching over 9 bases. The CDR3 has 15 amino acids. CDR1 and CDR2 from the germline V gene are LNHDA and SQIVND (reference sequence). J lost 0 bases, V lost 8 bases, and 8 bases had no gene match. CDR3 amino acids: CASGRDRASSYEQYF. CDR3 in DNA: TGTGCCAGTGGAAGGGACAGGGCGAGCTCCTACGAGCAGTACTTC.

This sequence joins TRBV5-1 and TRBJ1-2; the D is unclear. Germline-derived CDR1 and CDR2 are SGHRS and YFSETQ. V was cut by 1 base and J by 3 bases, with 10 bases left in between. The CDR3 consists of 14 residues. CDR3 amino acids: CASSLLTGYYGYTF. The CDR3 DNA reads TGCGCCAGCAGCTTGCTTACGGGGTACTATGGCTACACCTTC.

The chain carries TRBV30 and TRBJ1-6; D remains unclear. This CDR3 region has 14 residues. Germline V gene lookup returns CDR1 GTSNPN and CDR2 SVGIG (reference sequence). The V end lost 6 bases, the J end lost 3 bases, and 12 bases lay between the germline ends. The CDR3 DNA follows: TGTGCCTGCCAGGAGGGTAACTATAATTCACCCCTCCACTTT. Residues: CACQEGNYNSPLHF.

The chain links TRBV9 to TRBJ1-6, with a possible D match to TRBD1 (6 bases). Trimming shortened V by 4 bases and J by 8 bases, and 16 bases separated the two germline ends. This CDR3 contains 15 residues. Germline V gene lookup returns CDR1 SGDLS and CDR2 YYNGEE. Here the CDR3 reads CASSPRQAMDSPLHF. As DNA, the CDR3 is TGTGCCAGCAGCCCCCGACAGGCAATGGATTCACCCCTCCACTTT.

The chain recombines TRBV11-3 with TRBJ2-2; D is uncertain. Per the germline V gene, CDR1 is SGHNT and CDR2 is YENEEA. V was shortened by 5 bases and J by 2 bases, with 9 bases between the two germline ends. This CDR3 is 14 amino acids long. CDR3 residues: CASSPPSNTGELFF. CDR3 nucleotide sequence: TGTGCCAGCAGCCCACCTAGTAACACCGGGGAGCTGTTTTTT.

The chain has TRBV7-9 and TRBJ1-1; no firm D call. Germline V lookup: CDR1 SEHNR, CDR2 FQNEAQ (reference sequence). CDR3 size: 12 residues. The V gene lost 1 base and the J gene lost 10 bases, with 10 bases spanning the gap. The CDR3 nucleotides are TGTGCCAGCAGCTTAGGGGCCCTTCCAGCTTTCTTT. This gives the protein CASSLGALPAFF.

This chain joins TRBV6-1 and TRBJ1-6; D is perhaps TRBD1 (6 bases). Trimming took 3 bases from V and 8 from J, leaving 23 bases between them. Germline V lookup: CDR1 MNHNS, CDR2 SASEGT. The CDR3 totals 18 residues. In DNA form, the CDR3 reads TGTGCCAGCAGTGAGGCCACAATAGGGGGGGCGCCTTATTCACCCCTCCACTTT. This translates into CASSEATIGGAPYSPLHF.

The chain recombines TRBV7-2 with TRBJ2-2, with 8 positions matching TRBD1. The CDR3 is made up of 16 amino acids. Looked up from germline, CDR1 is SGHTA and CDR2 is FQGNSA. Trimming took 1 base from V and 3 from J; bases not matched to a gene: 4. CDR3 amino acids: CASSLGDRRHTGELFF. CDR3 nucleotides: TGTGCCAGCAGCTTAGGGGACAGGAGACACACCGGGGAGCTGTTTTTT.

This clone was found a few times. This chain connects TRBV30 to TRBJ1-1; TRBD1 agrees at 7 bases. Per the germline V gene, CDR1 is GTSNPN and CDR2 is SVGIG (reference sequence). After removal of 4 bases from V and 0 bases from J, the junction contained 5 bases not matched to a gene. This CDR3 comprises 14 residues. CDR3 loop: CAWNRQGVNTEAFF. The DNA for the CDR3 is TGTGCCTGGAACAGACAGGGCGTGAACACTGAAGCTTTCTTT.

The V gene is TRBV18, the J gene TRBJ1-1, with a tentative D call TRBD1 (6 bases). CDR3 length: 15 amino acids. Trimming cost V 4 bases and J 0 bases, with 12 bases left between them. Germline CDR1 KGHSH, CDR2 LQKENI. CDR3 coding DNA: TGTGCCAGCTCACTTACAGGGTCAGTGAACACTGAAGCTTTCTTT. Translation gives CASSLTGSVNTEAFF.

This rearrangement joins TRBV18 to TRBJ2-7; a weak D match, TRBD1 (7 bases). Per germline, CDR1 KGHSH and CDR2 LQKENI. The CDR3 has 17 residues. Trimming stripped 1 base from V and 1 base from J, with 17 bases between. For the CDR3, the DNA is TGTGCCAGCTCACCACGGCCGGGGGACAGCCGTTCCTACGAGCAGTACTTC. Residues: CASSPRPGDSRSYEQYF.

The chain employs TRBV29-1 and TRBJ1-2; D is unresolved. Germline V gives CDR1 SQVTM, CDR2 ANQGSEA. The CDR3 is 14 amino acids. The V end was cut by 7 bases, the J end by 5 bases, with 20 bases between. CDR3 protein: CSAEAVGRRYGYTF. The CDR3 region has the DNA TGCAGCGCCGAAGCGGTCGGCAGAAGGTATGGCTACACCTTC. The complete variable domain, with remaining parts taken from reference TRBV29-1 and TRBJ1-2, reads SAVISQKPSRDICQRGTSLTIQCQVDSQVTMMFWYRQQPGQSLTLIATANQGSEATYESGFVIDKFPISRPNLTFSTLTVSNMSPEDSSIYLCSAEAVGRRYGYTFGSGTRLTVV.

The rearrangement uses TRBV30 and TRBJ2-3; tentatively, D is TRBD1 (5 bases). The V gene's germline CDR1 is GTSNPN and CDR2 SVGIG (reference sequence). Trimming took off 0 bases at V and 6 bases at J, with 10 bases between the two ends. The CDR3 length is 13 residues. CDR3 sequence reads: CAWSVRHRDTQYF. The CDR3 DNA reads as TGTGCCTGGAGTGTCCGCCACAGGGATACGCAGTATTTT.

The chain carries TRBV10-3 and TRBJ2-1; maybe TRBD2 (5 bases). The CDR3 length is 16 residues. Germline CDR1 is ENHRY and CDR2 is SYGVKD. Trimming shortened V by 0 bases and J by 0 bases, and 9 bases separated the two germline ends. The CDR3 DNA follows: TGTGCCATCAGTGAGTCGCCTGGGAGCTCCTACAATGAGCAGTTCTTC. Amino acid sequence: CAISESPGSSYNEQFF.

The V and J genes are TRBV5-4 and TRBJ1-2; possible D gene TRBD1, 6 bases. CDR1 is SGHNT, CDR2 YYREEE, per germline (reference sequence). CDR3 size: 13 residues. V was shortened by 2 bases and J by 3 bases, with 8 bases between the two germline ends. Here the CDR3 DNA reads TGTGCCAGCAGCTTCCGACAGGACTATGGCTACACCTTC. Translating gives CASSFRQDYGYTF. Variable domain in full (rest from reference TRBV5-4 and TRBJ1-2): ETGVTQSPTHLIKTRGQQVTLRCSSQSGHNTVSWYQQALGQGPQFIFQYYREEENGRGNFPPRFSGLQFPNYSSELNVNALELDDSALYLCASSFRQDYGYTFGSGTRLTVV.

The chain has TRBV29-1 and TRBJ1-4, with 8 bases lining up with TRBD1. The trim removed 5 bases at V and 8 bases at J, leaving 4 bases unmatched. Germline V gives CDR1 SQVTM, CDR2 ANQGSEA. CDR3 length: 12 residues. CDR3 amino acids: CSVTGGSEKLFF. For the CDR3, the DNA is TGCAGCGTTACAGGGGGATCGGAAAAACTGTTTTTT. The full variable domain, with the rest looked up from reference TRBV29-1 and TRBJ1-4, is SAVISQKPSRDICQRGTSLTIQCQVDSQVTMMFWYRQQPGQSLTLIATANQGSEATYESGFVIDKFPISRPNLTFSTLTVSNMSPEDSSIYLCSVTGGSEKLFFGSGTQLSVL.

V usage is TRBV21-1 and J usage is TRBJ2-5; TRBD1 was called by the table and not checked on the DNA. TRBV21-1 constitutes a pseudogene. CDR3 length: 15 residues. For the CDR3, the DNA is TGTGCCAGCAGCAAAGCGCTGCCAGAACAAGAGACCCAGTACTTC. Encoded protein: CASSKALPEQETQYF.